The clone carrying this T cell receptor beta chain has more than one count but fewer than ten. The ends were cut back, 3 bases at V and 4 bases at J, with 12 bases in the middle. The CDR3 has 14 amino acids. CDR1 and CDR2 from the germline V gene are ENHRY and SYGVKD. The data belong to a study of blood T cell repertoires in COVID-19. Authors' methods: Counts of nucleated cells, estimated from reference gene primer amplification, were obtained. Libraries were prepared by immunoSEQ multiplex PCR; TCRdb keeps only in-frame clonotypes and omits some of them. That table furnishes V, J and clone size, whereas the DNA furnished D and trimming. The table records roughly 200,000 clones, approximately 86% of them present only once.

The chain links TRBV10-3 to TRBJ1-2; weak D call: TRBD1 (5 bases). The clonotype was recovered from a woman in her thirties who had been exposed to COVID-19. Sequenced material: PBMCs or T cells enriched from blood (not recorded which). CDR3 amino acids: CAISDSSGGYGYTF. In nucleotides, the CDR3 is TGTGCCATCAGTGATTCCTCCGGGGGCTATGGCTACACCTTC.